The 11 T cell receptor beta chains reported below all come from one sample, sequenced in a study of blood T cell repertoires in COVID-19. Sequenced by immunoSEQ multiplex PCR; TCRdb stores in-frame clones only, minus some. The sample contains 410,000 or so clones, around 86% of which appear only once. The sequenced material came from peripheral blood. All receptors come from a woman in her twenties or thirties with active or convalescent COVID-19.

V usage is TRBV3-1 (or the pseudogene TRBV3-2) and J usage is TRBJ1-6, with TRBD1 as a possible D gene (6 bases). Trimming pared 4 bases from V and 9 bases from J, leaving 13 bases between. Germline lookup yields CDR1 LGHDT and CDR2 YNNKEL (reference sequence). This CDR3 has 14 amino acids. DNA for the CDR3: TGTGCCAGCAGCCCATTTTCCAGGGGTTCACCCCTCCACTTT. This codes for CASSPFSRGSPLHF.

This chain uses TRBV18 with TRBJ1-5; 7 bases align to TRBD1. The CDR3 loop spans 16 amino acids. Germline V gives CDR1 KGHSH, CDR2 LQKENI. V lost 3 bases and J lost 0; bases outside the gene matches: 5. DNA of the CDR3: TGTGCCAGCTCACCCATGGGGACAGTTAGCAATCAGCCCCAGCATTTT. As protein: CASSPMGTVSNQPQHF.

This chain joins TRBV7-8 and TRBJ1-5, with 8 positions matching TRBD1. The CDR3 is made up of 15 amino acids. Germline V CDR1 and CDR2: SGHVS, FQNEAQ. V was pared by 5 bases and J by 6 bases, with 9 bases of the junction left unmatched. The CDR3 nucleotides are TGTGCCAGCAGCCCCCAGGGGGCGCAGATTCAGCCCCAGCATTTT. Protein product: CASSPQGAQIQPQHF. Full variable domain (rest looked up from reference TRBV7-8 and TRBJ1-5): GAGVSQSPRYKVAKRGQDVALRCDPISGHVSLFWYQQALGQGPEFLTYFQNEAQLDKSGLPSDRFFAERPEGSVSTLKIQRTQQEDSAVYLCASSPQGAQIQPQHFGDGTRLSIL.

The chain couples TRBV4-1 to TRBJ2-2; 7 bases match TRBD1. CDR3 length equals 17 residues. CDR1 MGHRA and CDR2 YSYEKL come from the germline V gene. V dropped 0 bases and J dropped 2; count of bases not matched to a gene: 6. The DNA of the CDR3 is TGCGCCAGCAGCCAAGAGGTCGGGACAGCCAACACCGGGGAGCTGTTTTTT. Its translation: CASSQEVGTANTGELFF.

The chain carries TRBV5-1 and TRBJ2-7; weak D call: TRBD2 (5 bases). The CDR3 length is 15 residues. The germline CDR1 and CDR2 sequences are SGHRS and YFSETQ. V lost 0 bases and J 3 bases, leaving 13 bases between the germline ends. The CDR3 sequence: CASSLGGLGSYEQYF. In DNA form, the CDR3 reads TGCGCCAGCAGCTTGGGAGGGTTGGGGAGCTACGAGCAGTACTTC.

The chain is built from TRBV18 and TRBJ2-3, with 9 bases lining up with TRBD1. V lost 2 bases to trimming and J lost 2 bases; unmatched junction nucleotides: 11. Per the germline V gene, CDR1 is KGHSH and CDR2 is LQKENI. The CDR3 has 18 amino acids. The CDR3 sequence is CASSPTGGQSYNTDTQYF. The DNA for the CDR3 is TGTGCCAGCTCACCAACAGGGGGCCAAAGTTATAACACAGATACGCAGTATTTT.

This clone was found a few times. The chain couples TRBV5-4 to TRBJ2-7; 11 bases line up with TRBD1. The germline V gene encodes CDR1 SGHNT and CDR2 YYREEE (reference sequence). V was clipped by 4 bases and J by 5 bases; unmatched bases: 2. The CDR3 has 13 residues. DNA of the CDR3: TGTGCCAGCAGCGGACAGGGGGCCGACGAGCAGTACTTC. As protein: CASSGQGADEQYF.

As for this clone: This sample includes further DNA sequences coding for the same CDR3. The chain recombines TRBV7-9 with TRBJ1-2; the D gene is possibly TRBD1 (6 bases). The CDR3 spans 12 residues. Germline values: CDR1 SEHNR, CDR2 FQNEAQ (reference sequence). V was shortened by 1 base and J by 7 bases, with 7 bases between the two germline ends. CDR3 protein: CASSLGGGGYTF. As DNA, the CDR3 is TGTGCCAGCAGCTTAGGAGGGGGTGGCTACACCTTC.

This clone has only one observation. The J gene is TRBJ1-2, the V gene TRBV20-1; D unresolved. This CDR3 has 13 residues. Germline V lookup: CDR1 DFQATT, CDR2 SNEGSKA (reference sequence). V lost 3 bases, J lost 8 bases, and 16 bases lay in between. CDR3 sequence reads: CSASILARPGYTF. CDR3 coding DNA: TGCAGTGCTAGTATCCTAGCCCGCCCAGGCTACACCTTC.

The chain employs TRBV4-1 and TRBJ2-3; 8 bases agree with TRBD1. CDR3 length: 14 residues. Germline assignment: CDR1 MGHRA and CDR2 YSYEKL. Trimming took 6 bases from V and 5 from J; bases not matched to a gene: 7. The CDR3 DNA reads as TGCGCCAGCAGACAAACAGGGGGGATAGATACGCAGTATTTT. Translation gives CASRQTGGIDTQYF.

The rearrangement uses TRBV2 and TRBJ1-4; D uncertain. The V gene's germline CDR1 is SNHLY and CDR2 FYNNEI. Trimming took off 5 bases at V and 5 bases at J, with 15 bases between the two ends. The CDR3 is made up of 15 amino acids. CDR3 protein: CASSLSGSGNEKLFF. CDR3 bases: TGTGCCAGCAGTCTATCCGGTTCGGGAAATGAAAAACTGTTTTTT.